This TCR beta chain came from a study of somatic mutations in cytotoxic T cells in rheumatoid arthritis. Study at large: Patients gave 30 ml EDTA peripheral blood immediately after diagnosis, prior to starting treatment.

CDR1 is SGHNT and CDR2 is YYREEE in the germline V gene (reference sequence). Trimming shortened V by 4 bases and J by 2 bases, and 10 bases separated the two germline ends. This CDR3 has 13 amino acids. The table came from immunoSEQ multiplex PCR; TCRdb's copy has only in-frame clones and leaves some out. This table holds around 2,200 clones, about 83% found once. Study-wide results and limits: Nothing was done to adjust for multiple comparisons when TRBV07 showed up slightly less in rheumatoid arthritis patients. Unknown were the antigen targets of the expanded CD8+ clones. With advancing age, CD8+ clonality climbed in rheumatoid arthritis patients but did not rise in healthy controls.

As to this clone: Its antigen is unknown.

This TCR came from an adult with rheumatoid arthritis. Specimen: CD8+ T cells sorted from blood. The rearrangement links TRBV5-4 to TRBJ2-7; D might be TRBD1 or TRBD2, each matching 5 bases. This chain's CDR3 is CASSLRGAYEQYF. CDR3 DNA sequence: TGTGCCAGCAGCCTTCGAGGGGCCTACGAGCAGTACTTC.